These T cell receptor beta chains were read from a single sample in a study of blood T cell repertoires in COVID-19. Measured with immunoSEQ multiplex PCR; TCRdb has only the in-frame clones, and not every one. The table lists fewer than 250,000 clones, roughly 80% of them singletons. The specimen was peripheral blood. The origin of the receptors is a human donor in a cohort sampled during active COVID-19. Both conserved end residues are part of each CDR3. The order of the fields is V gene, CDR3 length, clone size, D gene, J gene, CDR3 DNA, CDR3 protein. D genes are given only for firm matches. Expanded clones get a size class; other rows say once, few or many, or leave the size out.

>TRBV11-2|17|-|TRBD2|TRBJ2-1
TGTGCCAGCAGCGGACGTAGCGGGAGGAGCTCCTACAATGAGCAGTTCTTC
CASSGRSGRSSYNEQFF
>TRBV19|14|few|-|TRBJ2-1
TGTGCCAGTAGCCTGGGGACTGCCTACAATGAGCAGTTCTTC
CASSLGTAYNEQFF
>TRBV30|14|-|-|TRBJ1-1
TGTGCCTGGAGTGTACATCAGGGTGGCACTGAAGCTTTCTTT
CAWSVHQGGTEAFF
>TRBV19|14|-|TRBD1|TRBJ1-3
TGTGCCAGTACTAGGACAGGGACAGGAAACACCATATATTTT
CASTRTGTGNTIYF
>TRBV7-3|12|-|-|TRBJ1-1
TGTGCCAGCAGCTTAGCGGGGACGGAAGCTTTCTTT
CASSLAGTEAFF
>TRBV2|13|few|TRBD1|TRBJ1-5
TGTGCCAGCAGGAGACAGGGGGCCCAGCCCCAGCATTTT
CASRRQGAQPQHF
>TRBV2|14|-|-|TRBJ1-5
TGTGCCAGCAGTGCTGCGGGTACGGTTCAGCCCCAGCATTTT
CASSAAGTVQPQHF
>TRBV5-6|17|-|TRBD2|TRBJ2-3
TGTGCCAGCAGCTTGGGGCTAGCGGGTCCTAGCACAGATACGCAGTATTTT
CASSLGLAGPSTDTQYF
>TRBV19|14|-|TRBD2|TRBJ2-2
TGTGCCAGTAAGCGGGACCCCAACACCGGGGAGCTGTTTTTT
CASKRDPNTGELFF
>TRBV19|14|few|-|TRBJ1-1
TGTGCCAGTAGTAGGTCGGGGGGGAACACTGAAGCTTTCTTT
CASSRSGGNTEAFF
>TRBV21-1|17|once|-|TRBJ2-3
TGTGCCAGCCTCCGGAAGGCAGCGGGGGGCCGCACAGATACGCAGTATTTT
CASLRKAAGGRTDTQYF
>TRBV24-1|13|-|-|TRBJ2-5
TGTGCCACCTCAAGAACAGGGCCAGAGACCCAGTACTTC
CATSRTGPETQYF
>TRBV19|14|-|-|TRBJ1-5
TGTGCCAGTAGTTCGCGGGGGTCGGAGGAGCCCCAGCATTTT
CASSSRGSEEPQHF
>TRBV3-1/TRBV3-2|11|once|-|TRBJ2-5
TGTGCCAGCAGCATACAGGGGACCCAGTACTTC
CASSIQGTQYF
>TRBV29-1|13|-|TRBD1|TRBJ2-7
TGCAGCGTTGGGAGGACAGGCGCCTACGAGCAGTACTTC
CSVGRTGAYEQYF
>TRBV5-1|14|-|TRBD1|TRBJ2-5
TGCGCCAGCAGCTCCGGGACAGTGAAAGAGACCCAGTACTTC
CASSSGTVKETQYF
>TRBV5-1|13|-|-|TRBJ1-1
TGCGCCAGCAGCTTGACGAGTAACACTGAAGCTTTCTTT
CASSLTSNTEAFF
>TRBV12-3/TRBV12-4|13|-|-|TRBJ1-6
TGTGCCAGCAGGCAGACAGATAATTCACCCCTCCACTTT
CASRQTDNSPLHF
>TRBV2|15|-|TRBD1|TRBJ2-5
TGTGCCAGTGAAAGGAAAAACAGGGGGCTAGAGACCCAGTACTTC
CASERKNRGLETQYF
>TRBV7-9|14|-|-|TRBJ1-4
TGTGCCAGCAGCTACAGGGAGACTAATGAAAAACTGTTTTTT
CASSYRETNEKLFF
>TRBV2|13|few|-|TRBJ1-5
TGTGCCAGCAGTGCCCGGGAGGATCAGCCCCAGCATTTT
CASSAREDQPQHF
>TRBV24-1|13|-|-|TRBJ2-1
TGTGCCACCAGTGACCTTGACTGGAATGAGCAGTTCTTC
CATSDLDWNEQFF
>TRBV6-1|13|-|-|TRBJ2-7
TGTGCCAGCAGTGAGGTACAGTCCTACGAGCAGTACTTC
CASSEVQSYEQYF
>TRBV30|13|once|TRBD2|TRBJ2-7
TGTGCCGTGTCGACTAGCGGGACTTACGAGCAGTACTTC
CAVSTSGTYEQYF
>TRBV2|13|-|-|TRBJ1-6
TGTGCCAGCAGTGCAGAGAGGTTATCACCCCTCCACTTT
CASSAERLSPLHF
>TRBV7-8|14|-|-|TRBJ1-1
TGTGCCAGCAGCTTAATGGGGGCGAACACTGAAGCTTTCTTT
CASSLMGANTEAFF